This T cell receptor (beta chain) is drawn from a study of CD8 T cells in Susac syndrome. V was shortened by 3 bases and J by 7 bases, with 22 bases between the two germline ends. The CDR3 loop spans 17 amino acids. In blood CD8+ and CD4+ T cells, TCR beta underwent sequencing. Treatment-naive patients with stable or active relapsing-remitting disease served as multiple sclerosis controls. TEMRA cells were FACS-enriched, and CD8+ and CD4+ T cells were isolated negatively. Reverse transcription of roughly 0.5 to 1 ug RNA used random hexamers. Amplification of TCR beta CDR3 spanned 54 Vbeta and 13 Jbeta via immunoSEQ multiplex PCR. TCRdb itself ran the immunoSEQ multiplex PCR reads through MiXCR, one entry per CDR3 protein. This sample yields about 290,000 distinct CDR3 sequences, of which around 89% are seen a single time; roughly 0.17% belongs to the top ten.

The chain links TRBV12-3 or TRBV12-4 to TRBJ2-1; D is unclear. Material: CD8+ T cells from PBMCs. The TCR was taken from a human donor with multiple sclerosis. The CDR3, as DNA: TGTGCCAGCAGTTTGAATACCGGAGTTGCTTTCGGGAATGAGCAGTTCTTC. Translated, it gives CASSLNTGVAFGNEQFF.